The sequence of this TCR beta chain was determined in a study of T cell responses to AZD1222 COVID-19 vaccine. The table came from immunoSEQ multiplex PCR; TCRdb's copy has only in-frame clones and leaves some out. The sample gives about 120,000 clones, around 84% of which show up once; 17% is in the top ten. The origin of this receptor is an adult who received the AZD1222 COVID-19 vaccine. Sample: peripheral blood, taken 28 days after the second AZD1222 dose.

CDR3: CASSERQVSDTQYF. CDR3 nucleotide sequence: TGTGCCAGCAGCGAAAGACAAGTTTCAGATACGCAGTATTTT. The genes are TRBV14 and TRBJ2-3; D not resolved. Germline loops: CDR1 SGHDN, CDR2 FVKESK. Trimming took off 5 bases at V and 4 bases at J, with 13 bases between the two ends. There are 14 residues in the CDR3.